This T cell receptor beta chain was identified in a study of control samples from healthy donors and cancer patients. Using immunoSEQ multiplex PCR, the repertoire was profiled, and TCRdb retains in-frame clones only, with some absent. The sample has some 130,000 clones, approximately 94% seen once. Trimming removed 6 bases from V and 1 base from J, with 15 bases in between. Germline CDR1 KGHSH, CDR2 LQKENI. This CDR3 comprises 15 residues. The sample was PBMCs. This clonotype was sampled from a man aged 50 or older with head and neck cancer. The rearrangement uses TRBV18 and TRBJ1-1; D remains unclear. The CDR3 DNA sequence: TGTGCCAGCTCTCGCCGAGGACGCCAGAACACTGAAGCTTTCTTT. This codes for CASSRRGRQNTEAFF.